This T cell receptor (beta chain) is drawn from a study of cytomegalovirus exposure and HLA in healthy donors. General study results and limits: Reported performance of the classifier showed diagnosis of cytomegalovirus status with high specificity and sensitivity. Among immune exposure information, only CMV serostatus was available.

Amplification used 60 Vbeta primers and 13 Jbeta primers. Using immunoSEQ multiplex PCR, the repertoire was profiled, and TCRdb retains in-frame clones only, with some absent. This sample's clone table lists about 25,000 clones. V lost 3 bases, J lost 4 bases, and 4 bases stayed unmatched. Germline loops: CDR1 KGHSH, CDR2 LQKENI. The CDR3 has 14 amino acids. Concerning this clone itself: Its antigen is undetermined.

The chain uses TRBV18 and TRBJ2-7; 9 bases map to TRBD2. The sample consisted of PBMCs. This clonotype was sampled from a male donor in good health and CMV-seropositive. CDR3 protein: CASSPLGLAYEQYF. The DNA of the CDR3 is TGTGCCAGCTCACCCCTCGGACTAGCGTACGAGCAGTACTTC.